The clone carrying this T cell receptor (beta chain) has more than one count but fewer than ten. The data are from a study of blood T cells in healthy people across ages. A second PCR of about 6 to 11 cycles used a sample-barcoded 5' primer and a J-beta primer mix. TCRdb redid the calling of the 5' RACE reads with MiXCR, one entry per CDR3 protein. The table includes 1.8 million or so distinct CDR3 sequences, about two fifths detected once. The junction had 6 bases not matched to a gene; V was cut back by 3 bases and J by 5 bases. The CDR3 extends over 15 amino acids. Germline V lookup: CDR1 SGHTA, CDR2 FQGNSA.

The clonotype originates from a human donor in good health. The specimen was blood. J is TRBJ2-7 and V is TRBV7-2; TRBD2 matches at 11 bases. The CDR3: CASSFVSGGANEQYF. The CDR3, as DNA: TGTGCCAGCAGCTTCGTTAGCGGGGGGGCTAACGAGCAGTACTTC.